The clone carrying this T cell receptor beta chain occurred once. J was trimmed by 5 bases and V by 5 bases; bases with no gene match: 5. Per the germline V gene, CDR1 is SGHNT and CDR2 is YYREEE (reference sequence). The CDR3 has 14 residues. This entry belongs to a study of cytomegalovirus exposure and HLA in healthy donors. TCRdb's table, derived via immunoSEQ multiplex PCR, lists solely in-frame clones and lacks some. The repertoire has a few hundred thousand clones, 88% of them found once; the top ten carry over 0.7%. This chain connects TRBV5-4 to TRBJ1-2, with TRBD1 matching 11 bases. The clonotype was recovered from a woman aged 18-29 years in good health and CMV-seronegative. Sequencing input: PBMCs. The chain's CDR3 is CASRRTGGGYGYTF. Written as DNA, the CDR3 is TGTGCCAGCAGAAGGACAGGGGGCGGGTATGGCTACACCTTC.